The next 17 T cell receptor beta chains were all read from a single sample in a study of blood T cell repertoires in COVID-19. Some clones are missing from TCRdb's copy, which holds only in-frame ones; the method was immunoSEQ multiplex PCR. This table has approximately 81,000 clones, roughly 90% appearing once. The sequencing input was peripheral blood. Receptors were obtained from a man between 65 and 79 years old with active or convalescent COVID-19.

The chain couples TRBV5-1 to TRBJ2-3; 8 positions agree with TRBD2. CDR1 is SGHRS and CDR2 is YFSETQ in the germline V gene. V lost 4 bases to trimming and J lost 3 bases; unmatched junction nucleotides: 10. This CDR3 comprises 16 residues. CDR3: CASSPGDSSGTDTQYF. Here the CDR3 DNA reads TGCGCCAGCAGCCCCGGCGATTCTAGCGGGACAGATACGCAGTATTTT.

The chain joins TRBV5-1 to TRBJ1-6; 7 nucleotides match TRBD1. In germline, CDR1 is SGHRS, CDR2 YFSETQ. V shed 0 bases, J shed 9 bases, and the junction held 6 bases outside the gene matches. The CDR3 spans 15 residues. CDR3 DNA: TGCGCCAGCAGCTTGGCAGGACAGGATGGTTCACCCCTCCACTTT. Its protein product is CASSLAGQDGSPLHF.

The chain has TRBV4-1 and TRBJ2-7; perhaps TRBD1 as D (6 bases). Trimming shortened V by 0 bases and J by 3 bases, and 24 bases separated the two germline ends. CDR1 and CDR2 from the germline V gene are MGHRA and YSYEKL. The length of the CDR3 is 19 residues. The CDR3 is CASSQEGRDYGQFVYEQYF. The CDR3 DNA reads TGCGCCAGCAGCCAAGAGGGGCGAGACTATGGACAGTTCGTCTACGAGCAGTACTTC.

The CDR3 region is CASRSPDRVGGYTF. The CDR3 region has the DNA TGTGCCAGCAGATCCCCTGACAGGGTGGGTGGCTACACCTTC. The chain has TRBV28 and TRBJ1-2; 7 bases line up with TRBD1. J lost 7 bases, V lost 6 bases, and 11 bases had no gene match. This CDR3 is built from 14 residues. The germline CDR1 and CDR2 sequences are MDHEN and SYDVKM.

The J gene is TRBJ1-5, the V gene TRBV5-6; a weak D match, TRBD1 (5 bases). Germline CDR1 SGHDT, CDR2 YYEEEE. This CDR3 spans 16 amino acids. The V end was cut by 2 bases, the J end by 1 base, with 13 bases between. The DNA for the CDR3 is TGTGCCAGCAGCTTACTACAGGTGAACAGCAATCAGCCCCAGCATTTT. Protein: CASSLLQVNSNQPQHF. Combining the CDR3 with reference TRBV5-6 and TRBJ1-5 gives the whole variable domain DAGVTQSPTHLIKTRGQQVTLRCSPKSGHDTVSWYQQALGQGPQFIFQYYEEEERQRGNFPDRFSGHQFPNYSSELNVNALLLGDSALYLCASSLLQVNSNQPQHFGDGTRLSIL.

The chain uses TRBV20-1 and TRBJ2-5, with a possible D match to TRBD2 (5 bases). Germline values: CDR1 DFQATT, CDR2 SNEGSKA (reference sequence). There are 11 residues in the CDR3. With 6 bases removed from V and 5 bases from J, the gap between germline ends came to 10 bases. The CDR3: CSASGGETQYF. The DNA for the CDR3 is TGCAGTGCCTCGGGCGGGGAGACCCAGTACTTC.

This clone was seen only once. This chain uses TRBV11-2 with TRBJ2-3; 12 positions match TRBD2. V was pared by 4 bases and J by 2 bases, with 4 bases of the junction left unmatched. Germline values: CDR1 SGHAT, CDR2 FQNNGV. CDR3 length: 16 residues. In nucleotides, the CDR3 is TGTGCCAGCAGCTCCTGGACTAGCGGGGTCACAGATACGCAGTATTTT. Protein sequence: CASSSWTSGVTDTQYF.

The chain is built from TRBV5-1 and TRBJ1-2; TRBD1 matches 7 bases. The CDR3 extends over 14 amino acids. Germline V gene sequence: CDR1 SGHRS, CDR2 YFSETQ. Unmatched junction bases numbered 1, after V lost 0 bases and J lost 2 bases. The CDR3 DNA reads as TGCGCCAGCAGCTTGGGGACAGGAAACTATGGCTACACCTTC. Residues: CASSLGTGNYGYTF.

In DNA form, the CDR3 reads TGTGCCAGCAGCCAGACGGGGGATTCGTACGAGCAGTACTTC. This codes for CASSQTGDSYEQYF. The rearrangement uses TRBV5-4 and TRBJ2-7; perhaps TRBD2 as D (6 bases). This CDR3 has 14 residues. Germline V gene sequence: CDR1 SGHNT, CDR2 YYREEE (reference sequence). Trimming took 4 bases from V and 4 from J, leaving 15 bases between them.

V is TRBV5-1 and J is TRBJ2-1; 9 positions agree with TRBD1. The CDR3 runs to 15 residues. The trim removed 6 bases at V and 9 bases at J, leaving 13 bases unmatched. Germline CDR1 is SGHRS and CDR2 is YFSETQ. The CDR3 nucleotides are TGCGCCAGCAACCCCTTATACGGACAGGGGAGTGAGCAGTTCTTC. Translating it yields CASNPLYGQGSEQFF. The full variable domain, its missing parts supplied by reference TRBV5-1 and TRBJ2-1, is KAGVTQTPRYLIKTRGQQVTLSCSPISGHRSVSWYQQTPGQGLQFLFEYFSETQRNKGNFPGRFSGRQFSNSRSEMNVSTLELGDSALYLCASNPLYGQGSEQFFGPGTRLTVL.

In DNA, the CDR3 is TGTGCCAGCAGAAGACAGCTATTAAACACTGAAGCTTTCTTT. Residues: CASRRQLLNTEAFF. The chain is built from TRBV2 and TRBJ1-1, with a possible D match to TRBD1 (5 bases). Per the germline V gene, CDR1 is SNHLY and CDR2 is FYNNEI. Trimming pared 6 bases from V and 2 bases from J, leaving 13 bases between. This CDR3 is 14 amino acids long. Drawing the rest from reference TRBV2 and TRBJ1-1, the complete variable domain is EPEVTQTPSHQVTQMGQEVILRCVPISNHLYFYWYRQILGQKVEFLVSFYNNEISEKSEIFDDQFSVERPDGSNFTLKIRSTKLEDSAMYFCASRRQLLNTEAFFGQGTRLTVV.

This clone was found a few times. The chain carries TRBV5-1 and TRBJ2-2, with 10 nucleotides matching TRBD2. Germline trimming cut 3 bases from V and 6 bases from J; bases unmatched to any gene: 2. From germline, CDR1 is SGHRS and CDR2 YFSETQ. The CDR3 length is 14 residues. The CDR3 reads CASSSGLAPGELFF. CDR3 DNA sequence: TGCGCCAGCAGCTCGGGACTAGCGCCCGGGGAGCTGTTTTTT.

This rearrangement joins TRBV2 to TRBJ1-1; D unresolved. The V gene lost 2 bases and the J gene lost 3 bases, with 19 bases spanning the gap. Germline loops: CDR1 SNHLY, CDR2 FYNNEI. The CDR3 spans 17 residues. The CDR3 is CASSEPGFRLEDTEAFF. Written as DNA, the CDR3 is TGTGCCAGCAGTGAACCGGGGTTTCGTCTCGAGGACACTGAAGCTTTCTTT.

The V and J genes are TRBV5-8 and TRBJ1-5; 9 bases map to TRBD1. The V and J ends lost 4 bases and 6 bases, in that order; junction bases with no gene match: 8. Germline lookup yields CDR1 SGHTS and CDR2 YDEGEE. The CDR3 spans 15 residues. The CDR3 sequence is CASSHGTGYFQPQHF. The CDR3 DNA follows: TGTGCCAGCAGCCACGGGACAGGGTATTTTCAGCCCCAGCATTTT.

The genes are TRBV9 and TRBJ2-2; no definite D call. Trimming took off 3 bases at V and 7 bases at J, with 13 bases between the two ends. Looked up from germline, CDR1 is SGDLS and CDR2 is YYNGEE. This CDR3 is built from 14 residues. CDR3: CASSADSRIGELFF. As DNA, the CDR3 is TGTGCCAGCAGCGCCGATTCGAGGATCGGGGAGCTGTTTTTT.

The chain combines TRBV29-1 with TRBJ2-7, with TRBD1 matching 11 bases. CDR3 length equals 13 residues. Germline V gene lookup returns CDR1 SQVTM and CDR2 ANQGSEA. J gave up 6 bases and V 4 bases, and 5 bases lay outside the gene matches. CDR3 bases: TGCAGCGTTGGATGGACAGGGGGCAGCGAGCAGTACTTC. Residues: CSVGWTGGSEQYF.

CDR3 loop: CASSLSRNTGELFF. CDR3 nucleotides: TGTGCCAGCAGTTTGAGTCGAAACACCGGGGAGCTGTTTTTT. The V gene is TRBV27, the J gene TRBJ2-2; D not certain. Trimming shortened V by 3 bases and J by 2 bases, and 7 bases separated the two germline ends. The germline V gene encodes CDR1 MNHEY and CDR2 SMNVEV (reference sequence). CDR3 length: 14 amino acids.